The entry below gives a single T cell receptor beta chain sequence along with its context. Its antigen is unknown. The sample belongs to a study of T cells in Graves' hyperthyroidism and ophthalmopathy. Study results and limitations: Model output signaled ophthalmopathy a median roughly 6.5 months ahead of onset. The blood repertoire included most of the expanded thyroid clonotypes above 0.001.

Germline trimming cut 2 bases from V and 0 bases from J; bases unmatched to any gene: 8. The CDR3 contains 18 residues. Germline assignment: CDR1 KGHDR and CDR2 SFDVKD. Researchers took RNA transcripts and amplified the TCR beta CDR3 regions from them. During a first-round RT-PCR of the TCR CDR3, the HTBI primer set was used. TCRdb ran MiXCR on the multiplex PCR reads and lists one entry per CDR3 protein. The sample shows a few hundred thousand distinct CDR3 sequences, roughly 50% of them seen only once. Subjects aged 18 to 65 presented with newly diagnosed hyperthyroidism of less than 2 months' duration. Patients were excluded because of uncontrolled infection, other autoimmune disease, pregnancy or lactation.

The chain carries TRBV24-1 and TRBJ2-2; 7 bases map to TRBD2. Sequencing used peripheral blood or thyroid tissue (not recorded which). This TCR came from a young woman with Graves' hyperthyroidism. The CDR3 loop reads CATSDSPGLLTNTGELFF. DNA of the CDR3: TGTGCCACCAGTGATTCCCCGGGACTACTGACGAACACCGGGGAGCTGTTTTTT.